This passage covers 25 T cell receptor beta chains from one sample sequenced in a study of beta chain features in type 1 diabetes. Reverse transcribing all isolated RNA meant expressed TCRB transcripts were sequenced. Only in-frame clones appear in the TCRdb table, and some are missing; sequencing was by immunoSEQ multiplex PCR. The data show about 60,000 clones, roughly three fifths seen once. Sequencing input: Tregs from blood. Receptors were obtained from a woman younger than 35 in good health.

The rearrangement joins TRBV25-1 to TRBJ2-5; 11 nucleotides match TRBD1. Germline CDR1 MGHDK, CDR2 SYGVNS. Germline trimming cut 1 base from V and 5 bases from J; bases unmatched to any gene: 6. The CDR3 is 16 residues long. CDR3 nucleotide sequence: TGTGCCAGCAGTGAATTTAGGACAGGGGGCTGGGAGACCCAGTACTTC. It specifies CASSEFRTGGWETQYF. Variable domain in full (rest from reference TRBV25-1 and TRBJ2-5): EADIYQTPRYLVIGTGKKITLECSQTMGHDKMYWYQQDPGMELHLIHYSYGVNSTEKGDLSSESTVSRIRTEHFPLTLESARPSHTSQYLCASSEFRTGGWETQYFGPGTRLLVL.

In its sample, this clone was seen many times. CDR3 nucleotide sequence: TGTGCCAGCAGCCCCACCGGGACAAGCAACGAAGCTTTCTTT. It specifies CASSPTGTSNEAFF. The chain is built from TRBV7-9 and TRBJ1-1; tentatively, D is TRBD1 (6 bases). Germline CDR1 SEHNR, CDR2 FQNEAQ (reference sequence). CDR3 size: 14 residues. V lost 5 bases, J lost 8 bases, and 18 bases lay in between.

The J gene is TRBJ2-7, the V gene TRBV5-4, with 11 bases that match TRBD1. CDR1 and CDR2 (germline): SGHNT, YYREEE (reference sequence). V lost 1 base to trimming and J lost 3 bases; unmatched junction nucleotides: 6. This CDR3 is built from 16 residues. DNA for the CDR3: TGTGCCAGCAGCTTGTATCACGGGACAGGGGGCTACGAGCAGTACTTC. Its protein is CASSLYHGTGGYEQYF.

This clone was detected only a few times. The chain carries TRBV5-1 and TRBJ2-7; 7 positions agree with TRBD1. The CDR3 totals 15 residues. Looked up from germline, CDR1 is SGHRS and CDR2 is YFSETQ. V lost 0 bases and J lost 2; bases outside the gene matches: 5. CDR3 DNA: TGCGCCAGCAGCTTGGCGTCCGGGACAGCCTACGAGCAGTACTTC. It encodes CASSLASGTAYEQYF.

This chain connects TRBV19 to TRBJ1-1; D might be TRBD1 (6 bases). This CDR3 comprises 13 residues. V lost 6 bases to trimming and J lost 1 base, with 9 bases between them. Germline CDR1 reads LNHDA; CDR2 reads SQIVND (reference sequence). Here the CDR3 DNA reads TGTGCCAGTAGGACACAGGGGAACACTGAAGCTTTCTTT. Protein product: CASRTQGNTEAFF.

V usage is TRBV7-2 and J usage is TRBJ2-3; D remains ambiguous. The V gene lost 5 bases and the J gene lost 4 bases, with 13 bases spanning the gap. CDR1 is SGHTA and CDR2 is FQGNSA in the germline V gene. This CDR3 region has 14 residues. As DNA, the CDR3 is TGTGCCAGCAGCCTATTTCCCCGCCCAGATACGCAGTATTTT. This gives the protein CASSLFPRPDTQYF.

The V gene is TRBV5-6, the J gene TRBJ1-5; 7 bases fit TRBD1. This CDR3 has 13 amino acids. With V trimmed by 7 bases and J by 7 bases, 8 bases remained unmatched. Germline V gene sequence: CDR1 SGHDT, CDR2 YYEEEE. The CDR3 is CASGETGKQPQHF. The CDR3 nucleotides read TGTGCCAGCGGTGAGACAGGGAAGCAGCCCCAGCATTTT. Full variable domain (missing parts from reference TRBV5-6 and TRBJ1-5): DAGVTQSPTHLIKTRGQQVTLRCSPKSGHDTVSWYQQALGQGPQFIFQYYEEEERQRGNFPDRFSGHQFPNYSSELNVNALLLGDSALYLCASGETGKQPQHFGDGTRLSIL.

This chain joins TRBV27 and TRBJ1-6; D is possibly TRBD1 (5 bases). CDR3 length: 19 amino acids. CDR1 MNHEY and CDR2 SMNVEV come from the germline V gene (reference sequence). Trimming removed 4 bases from V and 0 bases from J, with 19 bases in between. The CDR3 DNA is TGTGCCAGCAGTTACGGCGGCGGGGCCGTGAGCTCCTATAATTCACCCCTCCACTTT. This gives the protein CASSYGGGAVSSYNSPLHF.

This sequence joins TRBV6-5 and TRBJ1-2; 9 nucleotides agree with TRBD1. Per germline, CDR1 MNHEY and CDR2 SVGAGI. V lost 10 bases and J lost 1; bases outside the gene matches: 10. The length of the CDR3 is 15 residues. The chain's CDR3 is CAISPGQGNNYGYTF. For the CDR3, the DNA is TGTGCCATCAGCCCGGGACAGGGAAATAACTATGGCTACACCTTC.

This rearrangement joins TRBV19 to TRBJ2-1; 8 nucleotides match TRBD2. The V gene's germline CDR1 is LNHDA and CDR2 SQIVND (reference sequence). There are 17 residues in the CDR3. Trimming at V came to 3 bases and at J to 4 bases, leaving 11 bases not matched to a gene. CDR3 residues: CASSMGPAGDVYNEQFF. The CDR3 nucleotides are TGTGCCAGTAGTATGGGGCCAGCGGGAGACGTATACAATGAGCAGTTCTTC. The full variable domain, its missing parts supplied by reference TRBV19 and TRBJ2-1, is DGGITQSPKYLFRKEGQNVTLSCEQNLNHDAMYWYRQDPGQGLRLIYYSQIVNDFQKGDIAEGYSVSREKKESFPLTVTSAQKNPTAFYLCASSMGPAGDVYNEQFFGPGTRLTVL.

CDR3 DNA: TGTGCCAGTAGTATAGCCCGGCAAGAGACCCAGTACTTC. Protein: CASSIARQETQYF. This chain joins TRBV19 and TRBJ2-5; no clear D gene. Trimming took 1 base from V and 2 from J, leaving 5 bases between them. Germline V gene lookup returns CDR1 LNHDA and CDR2 SQIVND (reference sequence). The CDR3 spans 13 residues.

The J gene is TRBJ2-7, the V gene TRBV5-1; 7 bases fit TRBD1. The CDR3 is 14 residues long. Germline V lookup: CDR1 SGHRS, CDR2 YFSETQ. The V gene end was trimmed by 4 bases and the J gene end by 4 bases; junction bases not matched to a gene: 8. The CDR3 protein is CASSEGAPSYEQYF. CDR3 bases: TGCGCCAGCAGCGAGGGGGCACCATCGTACGAGCAGTACTTC.

The V gene is TRBV18, the J gene TRBJ1-6; 11 bases are a match to TRBD1. Germline lookup yields CDR1 KGHSH and CDR2 LQKENI. The V and J ends lost 2 bases and 4 bases, in that order; junction bases with no gene match: 7. The CDR3 has 18 residues. CDR3 bases: TGTGCCAGCTCACCATCGATGGACAGGGGGCTTTATAATTCACCCCTCCACTTT. It translates to CASSPSMDRGLYNSPLHF. Full variable domain (outside the CDR3, taken from reference TRBV18 and TRBJ1-6): NAGVMQNPRHLVRRRGQEARLRCSPMKGHSHVYWYRQLPEEGLKFMVYLQKENIIDESGMPKERFSAEFPKEGPSILRIQQVVRGDSAAYFCASSPSMDRGLYNSPLHFGNGTRLTVT.

The chain is built from TRBV7-9 and TRBJ2-3; D is ambiguous. Trimming removed 5 bases from V and 6 bases from J, with 6 bases in between. Germline CDR1 reads SEHNR; CDR2 reads FQNEAQ (reference sequence). This CDR3 is built from 11 residues. The CDR3, as DNA: TGTGCCAGCAGCCCCTTCGATACGCAGTATTTT. Residues: CASSPFDTQYF.

In its sample, this clone was seen a few times. CDR3 sequence: CASTTSAGLGGELFF. The CDR3, as DNA: TGTGCCTCCACGACTTCAGCGGGATTGGGCGGGGAGCTGTTTTTT. V and J are TRBV19 and TRBJ2-2; 7 positions agree with TRBD2. Germline V gene lookup returns CDR1 LNHDA and CDR2 SQIVND (reference sequence). V shed 11 bases, J shed 7 bases, and the junction held 16 bases outside the gene matches. This CDR3 is 15 amino acids long.

This clone was counted between two and nine times. This chain connects TRBV2 to TRBJ2-6, with D possibly matching TRBD1 (5 bases). Germline loops: CDR1 SNHLY, CDR2 FYNNEI. This CDR3 is built from 14 residues. The V end was cut by 6 bases, the J end by 1 base, with 7 bases between. CDR3 region: CASRAGSGANVLTF. CDR3 coding DNA: TGTGCCAGCAGGGCAGGGTCTGGGGCCAACGTCCTGACTTTC. Looking up the rest from reference TRBV2 and TRBJ2-6 gives the full variable domain: EPEVTQTPSHQVTQMGQEVILRCVPISNHLYFYWYRQILGQKVEFLVSFYNNEISEKSEIFDDQFSVERPDGSNFTLKIRSTKLEDSAMYFCASRAGSGANVLTFGAGSRLTVL.

The rearrangement joins TRBV7-2 to TRBJ2-3, with D tentatively TRBD2 (5 bases). The CDR3 loop spans 14 amino acids. V lost 3 bases and J lost 6, with 13 bases in between. Germline CDR1 is SGHTA and CDR2 is FQGNSA. The CDR3 here is CASSLGGWQDTQYF. The CDR3 DNA reads as TGTGCCAGCAGCTTGGGCGGGTGGCAGGATACGCAGTATTTT.

The rearrangement links TRBV5-6 to TRBJ1-1, with 11 bases identical to TRBD1. The germline gives CDR1 SGHDT, CDR2 YYEEEE. This CDR3 is built from 16 residues. Trimming cost V 3 bases and J 6 bases; bases outside gene matches: 10. In nucleotides, the CDR3 is TGTGCCAGCAGCTGGGGACAGGGGGAAACCATCTCTGAAGCTTTCTTT. It encodes CASSWGQGETISEAFF.

This clone was counted between two and nine times. The V call is TRBV19, the J call TRBJ2-1; maybe TRBD2 (5 bases). CDR3 length: 14 residues. V lost 5 bases and J lost 1, with 9 bases in between. Germline V gene data show CDR1 as LNHDA and CDR2 as SQIVND (reference sequence). CDR3 sequence: CASSSGKSYNEQFF. The CDR3 DNA reads as TGTGCCAGTAGTTCGGGAAAATCCTACAATGAGCAGTTCTTC.

This chain connects TRBV6-1 to TRBJ2-3, with 7 bases that match TRBD1. CDR3 size: 13 residues. V was pared by 4 bases and J by 4 bases, with 2 bases of the junction left unmatched. Germline assignment: CDR1 MNHNS and CDR2 SASEGT. The DNA of the CDR3 is TGTGCCAGCAGTGGACAGGGCCCAGATACGCAGTATTTT. As protein: CASSGQGPDTQYF.

The chain employs TRBV4-3 and TRBJ1-6; perhaps TRBD1 as D (6 bases). The CDR3 is 18 residues long. Germline loops: CDR1 LGHNA, CDR2 YSLEER. Trimming stripped 5 bases from V and 0 bases from J, with 17 bases between. The CDR3 region has the DNA TGCGCCAGCAGCAGGACAGCTCGACGAAGCTCCTATAATTCACCCCTCCACTTT. Translation: CASSRTARRSSYNSPLHF.

The CDR3 DNA sequence: TGTGCCAGTAGCGAAGCGGGAGTTACCTACAATGAGCAGTTCTTC. Its protein is CASSEAGVTYNEQFF. The chain is built from TRBV19 and TRBJ2-1; TRBD2 aligns across 8 bases. Germline lookup yields CDR1 LNHDA and CDR2 SQIVND (reference sequence). This CDR3 has 15 amino acids. V dropped 6 bases and J dropped 2; count of bases not matched to a gene: 6.

The chain recombines TRBV5-1 with TRBJ2-7; D not resolved. The CDR3 loop spans 15 amino acids. V was pared by 6 bases and J by 1 base, with 17 bases between. Per germline, CDR1 SGHRS and CDR2 YFSETQ. As DNA, the CDR3 is TGCGCCAGCAACCCGGGTGAAGAATGGTCCTACGAGCAGTACTTC. It is translated as CASNPGEEWSYEQYF.

J is TRBJ2-1 and V is TRBV2, with TRBD2 identical over 7 bases. J was trimmed by 9 bases and V by 3 bases; bases with no gene match: 5. Per germline, CDR1 SNHLY and CDR2 FYNNEI. The CDR3 loop spans 13 amino acids. CDR3 in amino acids: CASSEGGVGEQFF. CDR3 sequence (DNA): TGTGCCAGCAGTGAGGGAGGGGTAGGTGAGCAGTTCTTC.

This clone was detected a few times. The chain uses TRBV4-2 and TRBJ2-1; 10 bases line up with TRBD2. J was trimmed by 5 bases and V by 6 bases; bases with no gene match: 7. Germline CDR1 reads LGHNA; CDR2 reads YNFKEQ. The CDR3 contains 15 residues. In DNA, the CDR3 is TGTGCCAGCAGGACAAGGACTAGCGGACACAATGAGCAGTTCTTC. Residues: CASRTRTSGHNEQFF.